One and the same sample provided the 17 T cell receptor beta chains below, sequenced in a study of blood T cell repertoires in COVID-19 (dated by TCRdb to 2019 to 2021). The library relied on the immunoSEQ multiplex PCR assay. Imported from immuneACCESS, the table was reduced by TCRdb to in-frame sequences with V and J called. These copies leave out some clones; in studies compared against another copy, an unresolved V gene accounts for under half, and the cause of the remainder is not known. The sample table shows about 500,000 clones, and 70% to 90% are seen once. The top ten clones comprise 7.8% of the sample. Sequencing used peripheral blood. The receptor set was obtained from a woman aged 45-59 years with COVID-19, enrolled during active disease.

The rearrangement links TRBV12-3 or TRBV12-4 to TRBJ1-5; D is undetermined. Deletions cut 6 bases from V and 3 bases from J, with 6 bases between. The CDR3 loop spans 12 amino acids. CDR3 loop: CASSSINQPQHF. The CDR3 coding sequence is TGTGCCAGCAGCTCTATCAATCAGCCCCAGCATTTT.

The gene calls are TRBV6-5 and TRBJ1-2, with D possibly being TRBD1 (5 bases). Deletions cut 11 bases from V and 4 bases from J, with 17 bases between. The CDR3 is 13 amino acids. Germline V gene lookup returns CDR1 MNHEY and CDR2 SVGAGI. The CDR3 region has the DNA TGTGCCGGAGCCACTACAGGTTCCTATGGCTACACCTTC. The encoded protein is CAGATTGSYGYTF.

The chain joins TRBV7-9 to TRBJ2-5, with D tentatively TRBD1 (6 bases). From germline, CDR1 is SEHNR and CDR2 FQNEAQ (reference sequence). Trimming cost V 6 bases and J 3 bases, with 17 bases left between them. This CDR3 is 15 amino acids long. This CDR3 reads CASSYMTGWEETQYF. For the CDR3, the DNA is TGTGCCAGCAGTTACATGACAGGATGGGAAGAGACCCAGTACTTC.

About this clone: The sample carries other DNA sequences with the same CDR3. V gene TRBV19 combines with J gene TRBJ1-1; D is possibly TRBD1 (5 bases). V was shortened by 6 bases and J by 3 bases, with 8 bases between the two germline ends. Per germline, CDR1 LNHDA and CDR2 SQIVND (reference sequence). The CDR3 runs 12 residues. CDR3: CASSPRDTEAFF. The CDR3 DNA sequence: TGTGCCAGTAGCCCCAGGGACACTGAAGCTTTCTTT.

Details on this clone: At the DNA level, this CDR3 is encoded by other sequences in the same sample as well. The chain is built from TRBV5-1 and TRBJ2-3; D unresolved. The CDR3 consists of 12 residues. The germline CDR1 and CDR2 sequences are SGHRS and YFSETQ. V gave up 3 bases and J gave up 4 bases, with 6 bases separating them. The DNA of the CDR3 is TGCGCCAGCAGCTCAGGCGCAGATACGCAGTATTTT. As protein: CASSSGADTQYF.

This chain connects TRBV27 to TRBJ1-1; D unresolved. This CDR3 has 16 residues. The V gene lost 6 bases and the J gene lost 6 bases, with 23 bases spanning the gap. From germline, CDR1 is MNHEY and CDR2 SMNVEV (reference sequence). The CDR3 DNA is TGTGCCAGCAGCCTTACTTATGAAGGAGGTTGGGCTGAAGCTTTCTTT. Protein product: CASSLTYEGGWAEAFF.

The chain links TRBV5-6 to TRBJ2-7, with unresolved D. V was pared by 4 bases and J by 0 bases, with 17 bases between. The germline V gene has CDR1 SGHDT and CDR2 YYEEEE. The CDR3 length is 16 residues. CDR3 in DNA: TGTGCCAGCAGCCCGTATGCTCGTAGGAGCTCCTACGAGCAGTACTTC. This gives the protein CASSPYARRSSYEQYF. The variable domain in full, completed from reference TRBV5-6 and TRBJ2-7, reads DAGVTQSPTHLIKTRGQQVTLRCSPKSGHDTVSWYQQALGQGPQFIFQYYEEEERQRGNFPDRFSGHQFPNYSSELNVNALLLGDSALYLCASSPYARRSSYEQYFGPGTRLTVT.

The rearrangement uses TRBV5-6 and TRBJ1-1; 8 bases match TRBD1. The ends lost 3 bases at V and 7 bases at J; junction bases unmatched: 5. The germline V gene has CDR1 SGHDT and CDR2 YYEEEE. This CDR3 spans 13 amino acids. The CDR3 protein is CASSYYGQGEAFF. CDR3 coding DNA: TGTGCCAGCAGCTACTATGGACAGGGTGAAGCTTTCTTT.

This chain connects TRBV12-5 to TRBJ1-5, with D possibly TRBD1 on 6 matching bases. The length of the CDR3 is 16 residues. CDR1 and CDR2 from the germline V gene are LGHNT and FRNRAP. Trimming shortened V by 1 base and J by 2 bases, and 12 bases separated the two germline ends. For the CDR3, the DNA is TGTGCTAGTGGTTTGGCCGACAGGTATGGCAATCAGCCCCAGCATTTT. It translates to CASGLADRYGNQPQHF.

This chain uses TRBV5-1 with TRBJ1-1; possible D gene TRBD1, 5 bases. The CDR3 runs to 14 residues. The germline CDR1 and CDR2 sequences are SGHRS and YFSETQ. The ends were cut back, 0 bases at V and 3 bases at J, with 9 bases in the middle. The CDR3, as DNA: TGCGCCAGCAGCTTGGCGGGGGACCACACTGAAGCTTTCTTT. Amino acids: CASSLAGDHTEAFF.

The chain has TRBV10-3 and TRBJ1-2; tentative D call: TRBD1 (5 bases). In germline, CDR1 is ENHRY, CDR2 SYGVKD. The CDR3 has 14 residues. V gave up 6 bases and J gave up 0 bases, with 11 bases separating them. CDR3 residues: CAISSEQANYGYTF. DNA for the CDR3: TGTGCCATCAGCTCCGAACAGGCTAACTATGGCTACACCTTC.

The chain combines TRBV30 with TRBJ1-1, with no clear D. The germline V gene encodes CDR1 GTSNPN and CDR2 SVGIG (reference sequence). The CDR3 is 11 amino acids. With 2 bases removed from V and 10 bases from J, the gap between germline ends came to 11 bases. The CDR3 protein is CAWSKERPAFF. Here the CDR3 DNA reads TGTGCCTGGAGTAAGGAGCGTCCAGCTTTCTTT.

The chain links TRBV27 to TRBJ2-3; tentative D call: TRBD1 (6 bases). There are 13 residues in the CDR3. The germline V gene encodes CDR1 MNHEY and CDR2 SMNVEV (reference sequence). The ends were cut back, 5 bases at V and 6 bases at J, with 12 bases in the middle. CDR3 nucleotide sequence: TGTGCCAGCAGTCGCAGGGGATCGGATACGCAGTATTTT. Its translation is CASSRRGSDTQYF.

CDR3 sequence reads: CASRTGQGQWYGYTF. In DNA, the CDR3 is TGTGCCAGCAGGACGGGACAGGGCCAATGGTATGGCTACACCTTC. V gene TRBV6-5 combines with J gene TRBJ1-2; 9 bases are shared with TRBD1. The CDR3 contains 15 residues. The V segment lost 6 bases and the J segment 5 bases; nucleotides outside the gene matches: 10. CDR1 and CDR2 from the germline V gene are MNHEY and SVGAGI.

This clone has just one count. CDR3 in amino acids: CASTPGQGSLPYNSPLHF. The CDR3 nucleotides read TGTGCCAGCACGCCGGGACAGGGGTCCCTCCCCTATAATTCACCCCTCCACTTT. The genes are TRBV27 and TRBJ1-6; 10 bases line up with TRBD1. Germline CDR1 is MNHEY and CDR2 is SMNVEV (reference sequence). V lost 7 bases, J lost 2 bases, and 11 bases stayed unmatched. The CDR3 is 18 residues long.

V is TRBV11-2 and J is TRBJ2-5; tentative D call: TRBD2 (6 bases). In germline, CDR1 is SGHAT, CDR2 FQNNGV. The CDR3 runs to 16 residues. Trimming stripped 1 base from V and 2 bases from J, with 14 bases between. In DNA form, the CDR3 reads TGTGCCAGCAGCTTAGCGGTTGTGGGGGGACAAGAGACCCAGTACTTC. Its protein product is CASSLAVVGGQETQYF.

V gene TRBV24-1 combines with J gene TRBJ2-1; weak D call: TRBD2 (6 bases). V lost 5 bases and J lost 5, with 15 bases in between. The CDR3 totals 15 residues. From germline, CDR1 is KGHDR and CDR2 SFDVKD. CDR3 region: CATSVGGGIHNEQFF. Written as DNA, the CDR3 is TGTGCCACCAGTGTCGGCGGCGGGATTCACAATGAGCAGTTCTTC.